This entry lists 10 T cell receptor beta chains sequenced from one sample in a study of shared clonotypes between healthy human individuals. Profiled with immunoSEQ multiplex PCR; TCRdb holds only in-frame clones, not every one. Of more than 90,000 clones in the sample, around two thirds were seen once. Material: memory CD8+ T cells sorted from blood. Subset defined: CD45RO+ cells pooled with CCR7-negative TemRA cells. The source of these receptors is a man aged 30-40 years in good health.

The chain joins TRBV7-8 to TRBJ2-2, with D possibly matching TRBD1 (6 bases). The V and J ends lost 4 bases and 1 base respectively, with 13 bases between them. Per germline, CDR1 SGHVS and CDR2 FQNEAQ. The CDR3 sequence is 16 residues long. Written as DNA, the CDR3 is TGTGCCAGCAGCTCATACCCAGGGGTGAACACCGGGGAGCTGTTTTTT. Its protein is CASSSYPGVNTGELFF.

In the case of this clone: One end of the junction varies from germline; a read error may be responsible. The CDR3 is CASSPGHALSAF. CDR3 in DNA: TGTGCCAGCAGCCCCGGACATGCCTTGTCAGCCTTC. The chain joins TRBV7-8 to TRBJ2-7; D is possibly TRBD1 (5 bases). The CDR3 runs 12 residues. CDR1 SGHVS and CDR2 FQNEAQ come from the germline V gene.

V gene TRBV7-9 combines with J gene TRBJ2-7; 9 positions match TRBD1. V shed 6 bases, J shed 5 bases, and the junction held 5 bases outside the gene matches. The CDR3 has 13 residues. The germline gives CDR1 SEHNR, CDR2 FQNEAQ (reference sequence). Here the CDR3 reads CASRRGTGNEQYF. CDR3 sequence (DNA): TGTGCCAGCAGGCGTGGGACAGGGAACGAGCAGTACTTC.

This clone was seen only once. The V call is TRBV29-1, the J call TRBJ1-3; D is unresolved. The CDR3 runs to 12 residues. Germline CDR1 SQVTM, CDR2 ANQGSEA. Deletions cut 5 bases from V and 0 bases from J, with 5 bases between. The CDR3 nucleotides read TGCAGCGTTACTAACTCTGGAAACACCATATATTTT. Translating it yields CSVTNSGNTIYF.

This chain links TRBV30 with TRBJ2-1, with D uncertain. This CDR3 spans 17 amino acids. The V and J ends lost 4 bases and 3 bases respectively, with 22 bases between them. CDR1 is GTSNPN, CDR2 SVGIG, per germline (reference sequence). CDR3 protein: CAWNDGPTRAIYNEQFF. In DNA form, the CDR3 reads TGTGCCTGGAACGATGGGCCTACTCGGGCCATCTACAATGAGCAGTTCTTC.

The chain uses TRBV6-4 and TRBJ2-1; the match to TRBD2 covers 8 bases. CDR1 and CDR2 from the germline V gene are MRHNA and SNTAGT. The CDR3 is made up of 14 amino acids. The ends lost 3 bases at V and 8 bases at J; junction bases unmatched: 6. In DNA, the CDR3 is TGTGCCAGCAGTGAACTAGCGGCGGGGGATGAGCAGTTCTTC. It translates to CASSELAAGDEQFF.

The chain employs TRBV5-1 and TRBJ2-2, with 14 nucleotides matching TRBD2. The V gene's germline CDR1 is SGHRS and CDR2 YFSETQ. The CDR3 contains 16 residues. V lost 6 bases and J lost 7; bases outside the gene matches: 8. This CDR3 is CASKPGLAGAGGELFF. CDR3 nucleotide sequence: TGCGCCAGCAAGCCGGGACTAGCGGGAGCAGGCGGGGAGCTGTTTTTT. Full variable domain (missing parts from reference TRBV5-1 and TRBJ2-2): KAGVTQTPRYLIKTRGQQVTLSCSPISGHRSVSWYQQTPGQGLQFLFEYFSETQRNKGNFPGRFSGRQFSNSRSEMNVSTLELGDSALYLCASKPGLAGAGGELFFGEGSRLTVL.

This clone appeared a few times. The CDR3 bases are TGTGCCAGCAGCTTAACAGGGGGTTTGGCGGGTGGCTACACCTTC. Translated: CASSLTGGLAGGYTF. The gene calls are TRBV5-5 and TRBJ1-2, with 8 bases lining up with TRBD1. The V and J ends lost 2 bases and 7 bases, in that order; junction bases with no gene match: 10. Germline loops: CDR1 SGHKS, CDR2 YYEKEE (reference sequence). The CDR3 extends over 15 amino acids.

The rearrangement uses TRBV15 and TRBJ2-7, with 7 nucleotides matching TRBD2. V lost 5 bases and J lost 5; bases outside the gene matches: 9. The CDR3 has 14 residues. Germline CDR1 reads LNHNV; CDR2 reads YYDKDF (reference sequence). In DNA, the CDR3 is TGTGCCACCAGCCCGGGGGAGGGTCAGGACGAGCAGTACTTC. Residues: CATSPGEGQDEQYF.

This clone was observed once. The genes are TRBV29-1 and TRBJ2-1, with 10 positions matching TRBD1. Losses at the gene ends were 6 bases for V and 1 base for J; bases not matched to a gene: 3. Germline CDR1 SQVTM, CDR2 ANQGSEA. This CDR3 comprises 14 residues. CDR3: CSVMGQGSYNEQFF. CDR3 DNA sequence: TGCAGCGTGATGGGACAGGGGTCCTACAATGAGCAGTTCTTC.